This paragraph covers one TCR beta chain sequence. Its antigen is not known. The data belong to a study of T cells in Graves' hyperthyroidism and ophthalmopathy. The wider study: Any treatment followed the collection of peripheral blood at initial diagnosis. Whole-study results and caveats: Using 13 V-J features, a model discriminated ophthalmopathy from stable hyperthyroidism. In the blood, most expanded thyroid clonotypes above 0.001 appeared as well.

The germline V gene has CDR1 SNHLY and CDR2 FYNNEI. Trimming at V came to 2 bases and at J to 6 bases, leaving 12 bases not matched to a gene. The CDR3 covers 18 residues. It was RNA transcripts that yielded the amplified TCR beta CDR3 regions. TCR CDR3 underwent first-round RT-PCR with the HTBI primer set. Each CDR3 protein is one row after TCRdb ran MiXCR on the multiplex PCR reads. The sample contains approximately 300,000 distinct CDR3 sequences, around 19% of which appear only once. Reasons for excluding patients were uncontrolled infection, other autoimmune disease, pregnancy or lactation. The receptor's source is a man aged 45 to 65 with Graves' ophthalmopathy. J is TRBJ2-1 and V is TRBV2, with TRBD2 identical over 11 bases. The sample consisted of blood. This CDR3 reads CASSELAGGGLISNEQFF. The CDR3 bases are TGTGCCAGCAGTGAACTAGCGGGAGGCGGCCTGATCAGCAATGAGCAGTTCTTC.